One and the same sample provided the 2 T cell receptor beta chains below, sequenced in a study of naive CD8 T cells in extremely preterm neonates (dated by TCRdb to about 2017). The library was produced with the immunoSEQ multiplex PCR assay. TCRdb obtained this table from immuneACCESS and retained in-frame rearrangements with V and J assigned. These tables miss some clones; where compared with another copy, unresolved V genes account for less than half of the shortfall, and the remainder is unexplained. For this sample the table gives several thousand clones, of which 95% to 98% were detected only once. 0.95% to 1.5% of the sample rests with the top ten. Source material: naive CD8+ T cells from blood. These receptors were taken from a human donor in good health.

The gene calls are TRBV23-1 and TRBJ2-6; 10 bases align to TRBD1. TRBV23-1 is treated as an ORF (open reading frame) with a function not yet certain. The CDR3 extends over 17 amino acids. The J segment lost 3 bases and the V segment lost 3 bases, leaving 5 bases of the junction unmatched. CDR3 DNA sequence: TGCGCCAGCAGTCATCCGGGACAGGGGTATGGGGCCAACGTCCTGACTTTC. Translation: CASSHPGQGYGANVLTF.

The chain links TRBV7-8 to TRBJ2-5; 11 positions agree with TRBD2. With the DNA end fitting TRBJ2-7 better, the J assignment may be wrong. The CDR3 has 16 amino acids. CDR1 is SGHVS and CDR2 is FQNEAQ in the germline V gene. CDR3 protein: CASSQGTSGSPIEQYF. Written as DNA, the CDR3 is TGTGCCAGCAGCCAAGGCACTAGCGGGAGTCCCATCGAGCAGTACTTC.